This T cell receptor (beta chain) was observed in a study of T cells in Graves' hyperthyroidism and ophthalmopathy. This clonotype was counted ten times or more. From germline, CDR1 is SGHRS and CDR2 YFSETQ. V gave up 0 bases and J gave up 1 base, with 7 bases separating them. The CDR3 sequence is 14 residues long. Amplification targeted TCR beta CDR3 regions from RNA transcripts. The HTBI set primed first-round TCR CDR3 RT-PCR. Using its own MiXCR run on the multiplex PCR reads, TCRdb lists one record per CDR3 protein. The data contain around 440,000 distinct CDR3 sequences, around 14% of them singletons. Graves' hyperthyroidism was deemed stable given no ophthalmopathy progression within 18 months. Hyperthyroidism was newly diagnosed in patients aged 18 to 65 (duration under 2 months).

The sequence came from a woman younger than 30 with Graves' hyperthyroidism. The specimen was blood. The chain has TRBV5-1 and TRBJ1-1; D gene ambiguous. The CDR3 bases are TGCGCCAGCAGCTTGGTGGCAGGGAACACTGAAGCTTTCTTT. This encodes CASSLVAGNTEAFF.